The 26 T cell receptor beta chains below were found in one sample sequenced in a study of graft-versus-host responses after intestinal transplantation. These TCRs' antigens remain unknown. Sequencing used immunoSEQ multiplex PCR; TCRdb keeps in-frame clones, though not all of them. The data show about 73,000 clones, nearly 90% seen once. The specimen comprised unstimulated CD8+ T cells sorted from spleen or lymph node cells, sampled before transplant. The receptor set was obtained from a human donor who was the organ donor for an intestinal transplant.

V is TRBV11-2 and J is TRBJ2-2, with D tentatively TRBD2 (6 bases). The CDR3 totals 17 residues. Germline CDR1 is SGHAT and CDR2 is FQNNGV. The V and J ends lost 6 bases and 3 bases respectively, with 20 bases between them. CDR3 bases: TGTGCCAGCAGAGGCCGTCCGGGACTCATCCACACCGGGGAGCTGTTTTTT. Encoded protein: CASRGRPGLIHTGELFF.

The V call is TRBV6-1, the J call TRBJ2-7, with a weak D call TRBD2 (5 bases). CDR3 size: 16 residues. Germline values: CDR1 MNHNS, CDR2 SASEGT. CDR3 coding DNA: TGTGCCAGCAGTGAACGAGGGTTTGAAGCCTCCCACGAGCAGTACGTC. Protein: CASSERGFEASHEQYV.

V is TRBV4-3 and J is TRBJ1-5; D is perhaps TRBD1 (5 bases). Germline V gene data show CDR1 as LGHNA and CDR2 as YSLEER. Trimming left V 0 bases short and J 4 bases short, with 13 bases between. The CDR3 runs 16 residues. The CDR3 region is CASSQDSTEINQPQHF. For the CDR3, the DNA is TGCGCCAGCAGCCAAGATTCGACAGAAATTAATCAGCCCCAGCATTTT.

There are a few counts of this clone. The V gene is TRBV11-1, the J gene TRBJ2-2; 7 nucleotides match TRBD2. J gave up 1 base and V 5 bases, and 13 bases lay outside the gene matches. The CDR3 spans 18 residues. Germline V gives CDR1 SGHAT, CDR2 FQDESV (reference sequence). CDR3 DNA: TGTGCCAGCAGCCCCCGGCACACCGGGACTAAGAACACCGGGGAGCTGTTTTTT. This encodes CASSPRHTGTKNTGELFF.

The V call is TRBV27, the J call TRBJ2-5, with 7 bases matching TRBD2. V shed 2 bases and J 10 bases; nucleotides not matched to a gene: 13. The CDR3 runs 15 residues. CDR1 is MNHEY and CDR2 is SMNVEV in the germline V gene (reference sequence). CDR3 DNA sequence: TGTGCCAGCAGTTTAAGCAGCGGGCTAGGGAGGGTCCAGTACTTC. Translation gives CASSLSSGLGRVQYF.

This clone appeared once. V and J are TRBV2 and TRBJ1-3, with no clear D. Germline V lookup: CDR1 SNHLY, CDR2 FYNNEI. The CDR3 loop spans 12 amino acids. Trimming stripped 3 bases from V and 4 bases from J, with 4 bases between. CDR3 residues: CASSDLGNTIYF. In DNA form, the CDR3 reads TGTGCCAGCAGTGATCTGGGAAACACCATATATTTT.

V gene TRBV2 combines with J gene TRBJ1-2; 7 bases match TRBD1. Per the germline V gene, CDR1 is SNHLY and CDR2 is FYNNEI. This CDR3 is built from 14 residues. The J segment lost 5 bases and the V segment lost 1 base, leaving 4 bases of the junction unmatched. CDR3 sequence (DNA): TGTGCCAGCAGTGAAGAGGAGGGGGCGTATGGCTACACCTTC. This encodes CASSEEEGAYGYTF. Based on the CDR3 plus reference TRBV2 and TRBJ1-2, the full variable domain is EPEVTQTPSHQVTQMGQEVILRCVPISNHLYFYWYRQILGQKVEFLVSFYNNEISEKSEIFDDQFSVERPDGSNFTLKIRSTKLEDSAMYFCASSEEEGAYGYTFGSGTRLTVV.

The chain uses TRBV5-8 and TRBJ1-2, with D perhaps matching TRBD1 (5 bases). Germline-derived CDR1 and CDR2 are SGHTS and YDEGEE. CDR3 size: 13 residues. V was cut by 4 bases and J by 10 bases, with 17 bases left in between. CDR3: CASSLTDPGAYTF. Written as DNA, the CDR3 is TGTGCCAGCAGCCTGACGGACCCTGGGGCCTACACCTTC.

The chain couples TRBV2 to TRBJ2-7; possibly TRBD1 for D (5 bases). Germline V gene sequence: CDR1 SNHLY, CDR2 FYNNEI. This CDR3 has 14 residues. V lost 3 bases to trimming and J lost 6 bases, with 15 bases between them. The CDR3 nucleotides read TGTGCCAGCAGTGATGCCGGCAGGGTGGTCGAGCAGTACGTC. Its protein is CASSDAGRVVEQYV.

Here the CDR3 DNA reads TGCAGCCACGAACCCCCGGGGGGGAGCACTGAAGCTTTCTTT. Its protein is CSHEPPGGSTEAFF. The J gene is TRBJ1-1, the V gene TRBV29-1; tentatively, D is TRBD1 (5 bases). Germline V gene sequence: CDR1 SQVTM, CDR2 ANQGSEA. V lost 8 bases, J lost 4 bases, and 20 bases lay in between. The CDR3 is 14 amino acids.

This chain joins TRBV27 and TRBJ1-1; TRBD1 is a possible D gene (6 bases). The V end lost 4 bases, the J end lost 7 bases, and 13 bases lay between the germline ends. Germline values: CDR1 MNHEY, CDR2 SMNVEV (reference sequence). The CDR3 covers 13 residues. DNA of the CDR3: TGTGCCAGCAGTTATTCCGGGACACTTGAAGCTTTCTTT. Protein: CASSYSGTLEAFF.

The chain couples TRBV27 to TRBJ1-2, with D tentatively TRBD1 (6 bases). V lost 7 bases and J 7 bases, leaving 22 bases between the germline ends. The length of the CDR3 is 15 residues. Germline CDR1 and CDR2: MNHEY and SMNVEV (reference sequence). In nucleotides, the CDR3 is TGTGCCAGCACCGGCGGGGGCAGGGGTGCTGGTGGCTACACCTTC. This encodes CASTGGGRGAGGYTF.

This clone was seen just once. The chain has TRBV4-2 and TRBJ1-5, with 9 bases matching TRBD1. V gave up 3 bases and J gave up 5 bases; unmatched junction bases: 2. CDR1 and CDR2 (germline): LGHNA, YNFKEQ. This CDR3 is 14 amino acids long. The CDR3 sequence: CASSHGTGYQPQHF. In DNA, the CDR3 is TGTGCCAGCAGCCACGGGACAGGGTATCAGCCCCAGCATTTT.

The J gene is TRBJ2-3, the V gene TRBV9, with 15 bases lining up with TRBD2. Germline loops: CDR1 SGDLS, CDR2 YYNGEE. V was clipped by 0 bases and J by 5 bases; unmatched bases: 4. The CDR3 consists of 17 residues. The CDR3 sequence is CASSVVGLAGGRDTQYF. The CDR3 region has the DNA TGTGCCAGCAGCGTAGTCGGACTAGCGGGGGGGAGAGATACGCAGTATTTT. Full variable domain (missing parts from reference TRBV9 and TRBJ2-3): DSGVTQTPKHLITATGQRVTLRCSPRSGDLSVYWYQQSLDQGLQFLIQYYNGEERAKGNILERFSAQQFPDLHSELNLSSLELGDSALYFCASSVVGLAGGRDTQYFGPGTRLTVL.

The chain joins TRBV7-9 to TRBJ2-3; D perhaps matches TRBD1 (6 bases). CDR3 length: 16 amino acids. Germline V gene data show CDR1 as SEHNR and CDR2 as FQNEAQ (reference sequence). Trimming removed 5 bases from V and 5 bases from J, with 20 bases in between. The CDR3 DNA reads as TGTGCCAGCAGCATGTTCCAGGGGCCAACGTTAGATACGCAGTATTTT. Protein sequence: CASSMFQGPTLDTQYF.

The chain joins TRBV27 to TRBJ1-5, with D uncertain. Germline assignment: CDR1 MNHEY and CDR2 SMNVEV (reference sequence). The V gene lost 3 bases and the J gene lost 2 bases, with 14 bases spanning the gap. This CDR3 region has 16 residues. The CDR3 reads CASSFLPVIGNQPQHF. The CDR3 region has the DNA TGTGCCAGCAGTTTTTTACCGGTTATCGGCAATCAGCCCCAGCATTTT.

The J gene is TRBJ2-3, the V gene TRBV6-4, with D unresolved. The CDR3 runs to 16 residues. V lost 0 bases and J lost 0, with 10 bases in between. In germline, CDR1 is MRHNA, CDR2 SNTAGT. CDR3 amino acids: CASSDSHSPSTDTQYF. CDR3 bases: TGTGCCAGCAGTGACTCCCACAGCCCTAGCACAGATACGCAGTATTTT.

This rearrangement joins TRBV4-1 to TRBJ2-4; 9 nucleotides agree with TRBD1. The CDR3 sequence is 17 residues long. The J segment lost 9 bases and the V segment lost 0 bases, leaving 12 bases of the junction unmatched. The germline gives CDR1 MGHRA, CDR2 YSYEKL. The CDR3 DNA sequence: TGCGCCAGCAGCCAAGATGGAACGGGACAGGGTATTTTCATTCAGTACTTC. This encodes CASSQDGTGQGIFIQYF.

V is TRBV9 and J is TRBJ1-4, with no clear D. CDR1 SGDLS and CDR2 YYNGEE come from the germline V gene. This CDR3 is 15 amino acids long. V dropped 0 bases and J dropped 4 bases, with 10 bases sitting between them. CDR3 nucleotides: TGTGCCAGCAGCGTAGCTACGCGGGATAATGAAAAACTGTTTTTT. It is translated as CASSVATRDNEKLFF.

This chain connects TRBV4-3 to TRBJ1-4; TRBD1 matches at 9 bases. This CDR3 has 14 residues. The ends lost 4 bases at V and 8 bases at J; junction bases unmatched: 5. CDR1 LGHNA and CDR2 YSLEER come from the germline V gene. The CDR3 bases are TGCGCCAGCAGCCCTGGGACAGGGCGGGAAAAACTGTTTTTT. This encodes CASSPGTGREKLFF.

A single count supports this clone. The chain carries TRBV27 and TRBJ1-2, with D possibly TRBD1 on 6 matching bases. CDR1 is MNHEY and CDR2 is SMNVEV in the germline V gene (reference sequence). This CDR3 has 13 residues. In DNA, the CDR3 is TGTACCACCGGGCCGGGGGGCTACTATGGCTACACCTTC. It yields the protein CTTGPGGYYGYTF.

Only one count was recorded for this clone. The chain links TRBV6-6 to TRBJ2-5; 11 nucleotides line up with TRBD2. In germline, CDR1 is MNHNY, CDR2 SVGAGI (reference sequence). The CDR3 has 13 amino acids. V lost 7 bases to trimming and J lost 4 bases; unmatched junction nucleotides: 2. The CDR3 DNA sequence: TGTGCCAGCACCCTAGCGGGGGGAGAGACCCAGTACTTC. Translated, it gives CASTLAGGETQYF.

V and J are TRBV5-1 and TRBJ1-2, with D hard to call. This CDR3 is built from 14 residues. Trimming took off 5 bases at V and 2 bases at J, with 13 bases between the two ends. Germline assignment: CDR1 SGHRS and CDR2 YFSETQ. CDR3: CASSLYAENYGYTF. CDR3 in DNA: TGCGCCAGCAGTTTGTACGCAGAAAACTATGGCTACACCTTC.

V usage is TRBV7-3 and J usage is TRBJ2-1; TRBD1 aligns across 7 bases. The CDR3 contains 12 residues. The germline CDR1 and CDR2 sequences are SGHTA and FQGTGA. Trimming removed 5 bases from V and 8 bases from J; junction bases left unmatched: 3. The CDR3 DNA reads as TGTGCCAGCAGCCCGACAGGGTATGAGCAGTTCTTC. It translates to CASSPTGYEQFF.

The gene calls are TRBV4-3 and TRBJ1-1, with TRBD1 identical over 7 bases. Germline V gene data show CDR1 as LGHNA and CDR2 as YSLEER. This CDR3 has 14 residues. With 6 bases clipped from V and 4 bases from J, the junction kept 8 bases outside the gene matches. CDR3 amino acids: CASRQNHRGTEAFF. The CDR3 DNA is TGCGCCAGCAGACAAAACCACAGGGGCACTGAAGCTTTCTTT.

V and J are TRBV6-1 and TRBJ2-5; 8 positions agree with TRBD1. The germline V gene has CDR1 MNHNS and CDR2 SASEGT. V was clipped by 2 bases and J by 3 bases; unmatched bases: 8. The CDR3 sequence is 16 residues long. CDR3 region: CASSEPLGQVEETQYF. CDR3 sequence (DNA): TGTGCCAGCAGTGAACCCCTGGGACAGGTTGAAGAGACCCAGTACTTC.